Listed below are T cell receptor beta chains from one sample, sequenced in a study of blood T cell repertoires in COVID-19. Assay: immunoSEQ multiplex PCR; the TCRdb copy retains only in-frame clones and omits some. The sample shows about 40,000 clones, 76% of them seen only once. What was sequenced was peripheral blood. The receptors were sampled from a man older than 75 with acute or convalescent COVID-19. Each CDR3 is given with its conserved first and last residue.

v_call cdr3_aa
TRBV6-6 CASTSSQRGQPQHF
TRBV5-6 CASSLVGRGRAYGYTF
TRBV3-1/TRBV3-2 CASSWTEMNTEAFF
TRBV28 CASSLGGRANQPQHF
TRBV23-1 CASSHSVGPGGYEQYF
TRBV5-1 CASRLGFGQGTNTEAFF
TRBV24-1 CATSPGEGAEAFF
TRBV29-1 CSVDTGLDTQYF
TRBV7-9 CASSLGAGRNQPQHF
TRBV5-1 CASSYTGQKDTQYF
TRBV28 CASSLGHSNQPQHF
TRBV19 CASSPRGTANQPQHF
TRBV7-9 CASSSGQFSEQYF
TRBV5-4 CASSSGTSGGATDTQYF
TRBV7-9 CASSATGGYEQYF
TRBV19 CASSRASGGQTQYF
TRBV9 CASSVEDWVGQETQYF
TRBV6-2/TRBV6-3 CASSRTGTDTQYF
TRBV3-1/TRBV3-2 CASSLFGGRDTEAFF
TRBV5-4 CASSFGQGNEKLFF
TRBV2 CASGRRGETQYF
TRBV2 CASFTQGSKNIQYF
TRBV6-5 CASSYSGQGPYGYTF
TRBV30 CAWTASGVLDEQFF
TRBV2 CASSTGGPNTEAFF
TRBV3-1/TRBV3-2 CASSQGQGANSPLHF